The text below deals with one T cell receptor beta chain. The antigen it recognizes is unknown. No base qualities exist here, and no much larger clone lies one base off it. This record belongs to a study of blood T cells in healthy people across ages (dated by TCRdb to the mid-2010s). Some background on the complete study: In model experiments, template switching captured roughly one uniquely barcoded TCR beta cDNA molecule for every two T cells. To track age-related changes in TCR beta repertoire diversity, the study relied on deep sequencing normalized with unique cDNA molecular identifiers. Donors were grouped into four age groups: young (average approximately 15 years), middle-aged (about 40), aged (62) and long-lived (less than 85). To avoid experimental bias, donors of different ages were distributed randomly across sequencing lanes. For two donors (one aged 18 to 29 and one aged 80 or older), the study analyzed two additional independent replicas of 1 million unique cDNA reads from the same blood draw.

The germline V gene gives CDR1 as SGHTA and CDR2 as FQGNSA. The V end gives up 3 bases and the J end 2 bases, leaving 4 bases in the junction not matched to a gene. Counted from cysteine to phenylalanine, this CDR3 has 15 amino acids. The entry retains the CDR3 DNA only, 45 bases that are in frame from base 1. Overall study outcomes, separate from this receptor: Compared with the aged group, more naive CD4+ T cells, fewer expanded clones and increased TCR diversity were shown by the long-lived group, suggesting age selection. Because donor CMV infection status was unknown, age-related changes in expanded clonotypes were potentially confounded. Observed TCR beta diversity per million T cells fell roughly linearly with age, and a significant reduction was already apparent by age roughly 40. Estimates of total diversity based on one million sequenced T cells were regarded as lower bounds and as underestimates. Observed TCR beta diversity correlated strongly with the percentage of naive T cells measured by flow cytometry. Because profiling used bulk unsorted PBMCs, naive and antigen-experienced compartments could not be compared conclusively.

The 39 donors, aged about 6 to 95 years, were systemically healthy Caucasian individuals from Russia. Each donor gave roughly 9.5 milliliters of peripheral blood, collected into EDTA-treated Vacutainer tubes. Ficoll-Paque density-gradient centrifugation was used to isolate PBMCs, with at least 6 million per sample. Total RNA was extracted from PBMCs with Trizol reagent, with at least 5.5 micrograms obtained per sample. The percentages of naive CD45RAhigh/CD27high T cells were determined by flow cytometry on a PBMC aliquot from every donor. The library was generated by 5' RACE. Sequenced on an Illumina HiSeq 2500. A second about 7 to 12 cycle PCR used a sample-barcoded 5' primer and a J-beta primer mix. A unique molecular identifier was introduced onto each TCR beta cDNA molecule by a template-switch 5' adaptor carrying 12 random nucleotides. Each sample yielded at least 3 million CDR3-containing paired-end reads. All of the RNA was converted into first-strand cDNA using the Mint cDNA synthesis kit, with a TRBC-specific oligonucleotide serving as the primer. Following uracil-DNA glycosylase treatment, all cDNA underwent a first 18-cycle PCR with the universal primers M1SS and BC2_uni_R. As for the authors' bioinformatics: Normalization of each sample was performed by random selection of 1 million high-quality reads, each carrying a distinct molecular identifier. Reads sharing molecular identifiers were discarded rather than binned into consensus sequences. CDR3 identification, clonotype clustering and error correction used MiTCR with a Q25 quality threshold and the strictest error-elimination algorithm. A nonparametric unseen species model with Euler transformation was used to estimate lower-bound total TCR beta diversity. TCRdb took the public reads, trimmed them with fastp at Q25, ran MiXCR for clone calling and kept in-frame beta chains. Rows matching on CDR3 protein sequence are summarized as one entry with the most common DNA and genes. The V and J calls here are based on TCRdb, not the publication. Across this sample there are about 1.5 million distinct CDR3 sequences, with about 43% seen only once. Clones ranked in the top ten supply 7.9% of the sample.

The sequencing sample was made of blood. The rearrangement joined TRBV7-2 to TRBJ1-1; TRBD1 aligns with 9 central bases. The sequence was obtained from a woman aged 18-35 years in good health. CDR3 loop: CASSFSTGGNTEAFF. The DNA sequence is TGTGCCAGCAGCTTCTCGACAGGGGGAAACACTGAAGCTTTCTTT.